A selection of T cell receptor beta chains follows, all from one sample in a study of yellow fever vaccine responses in identical twins. TCRdb re-called the RT-PCR reads through MiXCR, storing one row per CDR3 protein. The table shows 650 to 800 distinct CDR3 sequences, with 89% occurring only once. The sequencing here drew on T cells from blood (PBMCs), unsorted or a sorted subset (not recorded which), taken before or after yellow fever vaccination (not recorded which). These receptors all come from a female donor who received the yellow fever vaccine. Each CDR3 is given with its conserved first and last residue. A D gene is named only where the DNA matches it firmly. Clone size is given for some rows only: seen once, a few or many times, or a class if the clone is expanded.

TRBJ1-1 | TRBV10-3 | 17 | . | . | TGTGCCATCAGTGAGCGGGCGCAGGGCTCCTTGAACACTGAAGCTTTCTTT | CAISERAQGSLNTEAFF
TRBJ2-1 | TRBV18 | 14 | TRBD1 | . | TGTGCCAGCTCACCCGGACAGGGTGGGAATGAGCAGTTCTTC | CASSPGQGGNEQFF
TRBJ1-4 | TRBV5-6 | 17 | . | few | TGTGCCAGCAGCTTGTTTGGTGATCCTGTGAGGAGTGAAAAACTGTTTTTT | CASSLFGDPVRSEKLFF
TRBJ2-7 | TRBV18 | 14 | TRBD2 | . | TGTGCCAGCTCAGGGACTAGCGGGTCCTACGAGCAGTACTTC | CASSGTSGSYEQYF
TRBJ2-1 | TRBV2 | 17 | . | . | TGTGCCAGCAGTGAACGAACCCAGGCGGCGAGGCCCAATGAGCAGTTCTTC | CASSERTQAARPNEQFF
TRBJ2-2 | TRBV10-1 | 14 | TRBD1 | . | TGCGCCAGCAGGGGACAGGCCAACACCGGGGAGCTGTTTTTT | CASRGQANTGELFF
TRBJ2-4 | TRBV12-3/TRBV12-4 | 13 | . | once | TGTGCCAGCAGTTACAGAACCAAAAACATTCAGTACTTC | CASSYRTKNIQYF
TRBJ1-3 | TRBV12-3/TRBV12-4 | 14 | . | few | TGTGCCAGCAGTCTAGGAGGGTCTGGAAACACCATATATTTT | CASSLGGSGNTIYF
TRBJ2-1 | TRBV29-1 | 14 | . | . | TGCAGCGTTGGGTCCTGGGGCGCCTACAATGAGCAGTTCTTC | CSVGSWGAYNEQFF
TRBJ2-1 | TRBV7-3 | 15 | TRBD2 | . | TGTGCCAGCAGCTTAGTAGCGGGAGTTTCTAATGAGCAGTTCTTC | CASSLVAGVSNEQFF
TRBJ2-2 | TRBV11-3 | 14 | TRBD1 | . | TGTGCCAGCAGCTTAGCAGGGGGCACCGGGGAGCTGTTTTTT | CASSLAGGTGELFF
TRBJ2-7 | TRBV10-3 | 13 | . | . | TGTGCCATCAGTTCGTATGGTAGCTACGAGCAGTACTTC | CAISSYGSYEQYF
TRBJ2-1 | TRBV13 | 16 | TRBD2 | . | TGTGCCAGCAGCTTAGGTGGGGAGGGCGATTACAATGAGCAGTTCTTC | CASSLGGEGDYNEQFF
TRBJ2-7 | TRBV11-1 | 16 | . | . | TGTGCCAGCAGCCTCTCCACCGGGAAGAGGTCCTACGAGCAGTACTTC | CASSLSTGKRSYEQYF
TRBJ2-1 | TRBV28 | 12 | . | . | TGTGCCAGCGGCCAGCGGCTCGATGAGCAGTTCTTC | CASGQRLDEQFF
TRBJ2-7 | TRBV5-1 | 14 | . | . | TGCGCCAGCAGCTTTGGGGGGAGTGGGTACGAGCAGTACTTC | CASSFGGSGYEQYF
TRBJ1-2 | TRBV6-1 | 16 | TRBD1 | few | TGTGCCAGCAGTCCAACTTACCGGGACAGGGGGTATGGCTACACCTTC | CASSPTYRDRGYGYTF
TRBJ2-7 | TRBV20-1 | 14 | . | . | TGCAGTGCTGGGCGGGGTTTGGGCTCCTACGAGCAGTACTTC | CSAGRGLGSYEQYF
TRBJ2-5 | TRBV11-1 | 14 | . | . | TGTGCCAGCAGCTCCGTGGGGGGCCAAGAGACCCAGTACTTC | CASSSVGGQETQYF
TRBJ1-2 | TRBV10-3 | 11 | . | . | TGTGCCACCGCGCAAGATGGAGGCTACACCTTC | CATAQDGGYTF
TRBJ1-4 | TRBV23-1 | 16 | TRBD1 | . | TGCGCCAGCAGTCAATTAGTTGTGACAGGGGATGAAAAACTGTTTTTT | CASSQLVVTGDEKLFF
TRBJ2-1 | TRBV11-1 | 15 | TRBD2 | . | TGTGCCAGCAGCCCTCTAGCGGGGGTTTACAATGAGCAGTTCTTC | CASSPLAGVYNEQFF
TRBJ1-1 | TRBV11-3 | 13 | TRBD1 | . | TGTGCCAGCACCACAGGGGTTCGAGGTGAAGCTTTCTTT | CASTTGVRGEAFF
TRBJ1-2 | TRBV6-5 | 16 | TRBD1 | few | TGTGCCAGCAGTTACTCGCGGACAGGGGGCAACTATGGCTACACCTTC | CASSYSRTGGNYGYTF
TRBJ2-7 | TRBV5-1 | 14 | TRBD2 | . | TGCGCCAGCGGTTCCACTAGCGGGAGTTACGAGCAGTACTTC | CASGSTSGSYEQYF
TRBJ2-4 | TRBV3-1 | 14 | . | . | TGTGCCAGCAGCCAGAATCTGGGACCTAGTTCTTGGTACTTC | CASSQNLGPSSWYF
TRBJ2-3 | TRBV13 | 12 | . | . | TGTGCCAGCAGACAGGAGAGAGATACGCAGTATTTT | CASRQERDTQYF
TRBJ1-1 | TRBV30 | 13 | TRBD1 | once | TGTGCCTGGGTCGGCCACGAACAGGGGAAAGCTTTCTTT | CAWVGHEQGKAFF
TRBJ2-5 | TRBV20-1 | 17 | TRBD1 | . | TGCAGTGCTAGACTCAGGACAGGGGGCCGGAACCAAGAGACCCAGTACTTC | CSARLRTGGRNQETQYF
TRBJ2-5 | TRBV2 | 16 | TRBD2 | . | TGTGCCAGCAGTGAAGACTCTAGCGGGTACCAAGAGACCCAGTACTTC | CASSEDSSGYQETQYF
TRBJ2-5 | TRBV2 | 14 | . | . | TGTGCCAGCAGTGAATCGACAGGTTTAGAGACCCAGTACTTC | CASSESTGLETQYF
TRBJ1-4 | TRBV6-1 | 16 | TRBD1 | . | TGTGCCAGCAGGGGAAAACAGGGGCCTGGGAATGAAAAACTGTTTTTT | CASRGKQGPGNEKLFF
TRBJ1-1 | TRBV23-1 | 14 | . | . | TGCGCCAGCAGTCAATTTGTAACGGAATCTGAAGCTTTCTTT | CASSQFVTESEAFF
TRBJ1-2 | TRBV11-1 | 15 | . | . | TGTGCCAGCACCATCTCGGGGGTACGGAACTATGGCTACACCTTC | CASTISGVRNYGYTF
TRBJ1-2 | TRBV10-1 | 14 | . | . | TGCGCCAGCAGCGATGGTCCCGAAAGGGAGGGCTACACCTTC | CASSDGPEREGYTF
TRBJ1-5 | TRBV15 | 15 | . | . | TGTGCCACCAGCAGATCATACAGTAGCAATCAGCCCCAGCATTTT | CATSRSYSSNQPQHF
TRBJ1-1 | TRBV4-1 | 16 | TRBD1 | few | TGCGCCAGCAGCCAGGGGGGACGGACAGGGCACACTGAAGCTTTCTTT | CASSQGGRTGHTEAFF
TRBJ2-2 | TRBV11-1 | 15 | TRBD1 | . | TGTGCCAGCAGTCGGGACAGGTCGAACACCGGGGAGCTGTTTTTT | CASSRDRSNTGELFF
TRBJ1-2 | TRBV12-3/TRBV12-4 | 16 | . | once | TGTGCCAGCAGTTTACTGGGGGCCCAAATCGGATATGGCTACACCTTC | CASSLLGAQIGYGYTF
TRBJ2-3 | TRBV10-3 | 16 | TRBD2 | once | TGTGCTACATCAAGCGAGCGGGGTACAAGCACAGATACGCAGTATTTT | CATSSERGTSTDTQYF
TRBJ2-1 | TRBV11-1 | 15 | TRBD2 | . | TGTGCCAGCAGCCTGGTGCTAGCGGGGATAAATGAGCAGTTCTTC | CASSLVLAGINEQFF
TRBJ2-3 | TRBV4-2 | 13 | . | . | TGTGCCAGCAGCCAAGTTGGCACAGATACGCAGTATTTT | CASSQVGTDTQYF
TRBJ1-2 | TRBV10-3 | 14 | . | few | TGTGCCATCAGTGACAACCCCGCTGCGTATGGCTACACCTTC | CAISDNPAAYGYTF
TRBJ1-1 | TRBV10-1 | 14 | . | . | TGCGCCAGCAACGATGAGGGGGAAGGCACTGAAGCTTTCTTT | CASNDEGEGTEAFF
TRBJ1-4 | TRBV11-1 | 11 | . | . | TGTGCCAGCACCGGTAATGAAAAACTGTTTTTT | CASTGNEKLFF
TRBJ2-1 | TRBV6-4 | 14 | TRBD1 | . | TGTGCCAGCAGTTCGGGACAGGGGTACAATGAGCAGTTCTTC | CASSSGQGYNEQFF
TRBJ1-1 | TRBV6-1 | 15 | . | once | TGTGCCAGCAGTGCAGAACAGGGTGCTTCCACTGAAGCTTTCTTT | CASSAEQGASTEAFF
TRBJ2-3 | TRBV3-1 | 16 | . | . | TGTGCCAGCAGCCCTTCGACTAGTTCTAGCACAGATACGCAGTATTTT | CASSPSTSSSTDTQYF
TRBJ1-1 | TRBV6-2/TRBV6-3 | 14 | . | few | TGTGCCAGCAGTTACGATTCGTATGGGCGAGCGGCTTTCTTT | CASSYDSYGRAAFF
TRBJ2-7 | TRBV4-1 | 17 | . | . | TGCGCCAGCAGCCACACCCCGGAGGGGACACCTACCTACGAGCAGTACTTC | CASSHTPEGTPTYEQYF
TRBJ1-1 | TRBV10-1 | 11 | TRBD1 | few | TGCGCCAGTGGACAGGGCACTGAAGCTTTCTTT | CASGQGTEAFF
TRBJ2-3 | TRBV20-1 | 14 | . | . | TGCAGTGCCATACAGGGTGGGGGCACAGATACGCAGTATTTT | CSAIQGGGTDTQYF
TRBJ2-3 | TRBV2 | 15 | . | . | TGTGCCAGCAGTGAAGCGCCAGTAGGCACAGATACGCAGTATTTT | CASSEAPVGTDTQYF
TRBJ2-2 | TRBV15 | 13 | . | . | TGTGCCACCAGCAGAGAAATCACCGGGGAGCTGTTTTTT | CATSREITGELFF
TRBJ1-4 | TRBV11-1 | 14 | . | . | TGTGCCAGCAGCTTGGGGGGTATTGATGAAAAACTGTTTTTT | CASSLGGIDEKLFF
TRBJ2-4 | TRBV4-1 | 11 | . | . | TGCGCCAGCAGCCAAGAAAACATTCAGTACTTC | CASSQENIQYF
TRBJ2-5 | TRBV4-1 | 16 | . | . | TGCGCCAGCAGCCAGAGACGGGCCAATGATCGGGAGACCCAGTACTTC | CASSQRRANDRETQYF
TRBJ1-2 | TRBV12-3/TRBV12-4 | 13 | . | . | TGTGCCAGCAGTACCCCTTTTCTTGCTGGCTACACCTTC | CASSTPFLAGYTF
TRBJ2-3 | TRBV5-1 | 12 | TRBD2 | . | TGCGCCAGCAGCCCCGAGCGGGGTACGCAGTATTTT | CASSPERGTQYF